Presented here are 16 T cell receptor beta chains from one specimen sequenced in a study of OX40 agonist ivuxolimab in advanced cancers. Preparation of the library involved the immunoSEQ multiplex PCR assay. Sourced from immuneACCESS, this table was stored by TCRdb with only in-frame sequences that have V and J called. A share of the clones is absent; for the studies checked, an unresolved V gene accounts for under half, and the remainder has no known explanation. Here the sample has some 100,000 clones; 90% occur a single time. 0.31% of the sample lies in the top ten. Here the sequenced sample was CD4+ or CD8+ T cells sorted from blood, taken in a trial of the OX40 agonist ivuxolimab. The receptors were sampled from an adult with an advanced solid tumor such as melanoma, head and neck, liver or kidney cancer.

This chain links TRBV4-2 with TRBJ2-1; 8 positions match TRBD1. The germline gives CDR1 LGHNA, CDR2 YNFKEQ. There are 16 residues in the CDR3. The J segment lost 5 bases and the V segment lost 3 bases, leaving 9 bases of the junction unmatched. The chain's CDR3 is CASSQGYRGTNNEQFF. Here the CDR3 DNA reads TGTGCCAGCAGCCAGGGCTACAGGGGGACCAACAATGAGCAGTTCTTC.

The chain is built from TRBV11-1 and TRBJ2-5; no reliable D call. Trimming pared 1 base from V and 5 bases from J, leaving 17 bases between. This CDR3 is built from 16 residues. In germline, CDR1 is SGHAT, CDR2 FQDESV (reference sequence). The chain's CDR3 is CASSLDLNVQLETQYF. The CDR3 DNA follows: TGTGCCAGCAGCTTAGATCTTAATGTCCAGCTTGAGACCCAGTACTTC.

The CDR3 sequence is CASSLATGSEQYF. The CDR3 DNA is TGTGCCAGCAGCTTAGCAACCGGGTCCGAGCAGTACTTC. The rearrangement links TRBV7-7 to TRBJ2-7; D unresolved. CDR1 is SSHAT and CDR2 is FNYEAQ in the germline V gene (reference sequence). The V and J ends lost 0 bases and 6 bases respectively, with 9 bases between them. The CDR3 length is 13 residues.

V is TRBV5-4 and J is TRBJ2-1; possible D gene TRBD2, 5 bases. The CDR3 contains 16 residues. The germline V gene encodes CDR1 SGHNT and CDR2 YYREEE (reference sequence). V was trimmed by 1 base and J by 1 base, leaving 12 bases between them. CDR3 amino acids: CASSLPGLGSYNEQFF. DNA for the CDR3: TGTGCCAGCAGCTTGCCCGGACTGGGGTCCTACAATGAGCAGTTCTTC. The variable domain in full, with the rest retrieved from reference TRBV5-4 and TRBJ2-1, is ETGVTQSPTHLIKTRGQQVTLRCSSQSGHNTVSWYQQALGQGPQFIFQYYREEENGRGNFPPRFSGLQFPNYSSELNVNALELDDSALYLCASSLPGLGSYNEQFFGPGTRLTVL.

This chain joins TRBV29-1 and TRBJ2-1, with D possibly TRBD2 on 5 matching bases. V lost 7 bases and J 2 bases, leaving 18 bases between the germline ends. The CDR3 loop spans 15 amino acids. Per germline, CDR1 SQVTM and CDR2 ANQGSEA. CDR3: CSAPLGSDPYNEQFF. CDR3 DNA sequence: TGCAGCGCTCCCCTGGGGAGCGATCCCTACAATGAGCAGTTCTTC.

V gene TRBV18 combines with J gene TRBJ2-1; 11 nucleotides agree with TRBD2. This CDR3 contains 17 residues. With 3 bases clipped from V and 2 bases from J, the junction kept 6 bases outside the gene matches. The germline V gene encodes CDR1 KGHSH and CDR2 LQKENI. The CDR3 sequence is CASSPLGSGRAYNEQFF. The CDR3 nucleotides read TGTGCCAGCTCACCCCTGGGTAGCGGGAGGGCCTACAATGAGCAGTTCTTC.

This clone has a single count. This chain links TRBV29-1 with TRBJ2-3; D may be TRBD1 (5 bases). The CDR3 loop spans 12 amino acids. Germline V gene sequence: CDR1 SQVTM, CDR2 ANQGSEA. Deletions cut 5 bases from V and 3 bases from J, with 9 bases between. CDR3 region: CSVTTVTDTQYF. The CDR3 coding sequence is TGCAGCGTTACGACAGTAACAGATACGCAGTATTTT.

The chain has TRBV2 and TRBJ2-5; D is unclear. This CDR3 spans 9 amino acids. CDR1 SNHLY and CDR2 FYNNEI come from the germline V gene. The V and J ends lost 8 bases and 7 bases respectively, with 5 bases between them. CDR3 nucleotides: TGTGCCAGCGCAAGGACCCAGTACTTC. It codes for CASARTQYF.

This rearrangement joins TRBV7-2 to TRBJ1-4; tentative D call: TRBD1 (5 bases). The CDR3 runs 15 residues. V gave up 5 bases and J gave up 8 bases, with 18 bases separating them. The V gene's germline CDR1 is SGHTA and CDR2 FQGNSA. CDR3 sequence (DNA): TGTGCCAGCAGCCGCCTGGCACGGGGCCAGGAAAAACTGTTTTTT. Its protein product is CASSRLARGQEKLFF.

The CDR3 bases are TGTGCCAGCAGCACGGACAGGGGGCGCGGGGAGCTGTTTTTT. It encodes CASSTDRGRGELFF. The J gene is TRBJ2-2, the V gene TRBV11-2, with 11 bases lining up with TRBD1. The V and J ends lost 5 bases and 7 bases, in that order; junction bases with no gene match: 3. Looked up from germline, CDR1 is SGHAT and CDR2 is FQNNGV. CDR3 length equals 14 residues.

This chain connects TRBV5-1 to TRBJ2-1; TRBD1 agrees at 8 bases. Germline CDR1 and CDR2: SGHRS and YFSETQ. Trimming removed 4 bases from V and 6 bases from J; junction bases left unmatched: 9. This CDR3 comprises 15 residues. CDR3 amino acids: CASSLPQGAGNEQFF. CDR3 DNA: TGCGCCAGCAGCCTCCCTCAGGGGGCAGGCAATGAGCAGTTCTTC.

This clone occurred once. This rearrangement joins TRBV28 to TRBJ2-1; 12 nucleotides align to TRBD1. The CDR3 has 12 residues. The germline CDR1 and CDR2 sequences are MDHEN and SYDVKM. V lost 6 bases, J lost 14 bases, and 5 bases stayed unmatched. CDR3: CASSLGTGGKFF. In DNA, the CDR3 is TGTGCCAGCAGCTTAGGGACAGGGGGCAAGTTCTTC.

V gene TRBV4-2 combines with J gene TRBJ2-7; tentatively, D is TRBD1 (5 bases). With 5 bases removed from V and 0 bases from J, the gap between germline ends came to 5 bases. The CDR3 contains 12 residues. In germline, CDR1 is LGHNA, CDR2 YNFKEQ. CDR3 coding DNA: TGTGCCAGCAGCGGGGCCTCCTACGAGCAGTACTTC. This encodes CASSGASYEQYF.

V and J are TRBV27 and TRBJ2-1; 9 bases fit TRBD1. In germline, CDR1 is MNHEY, CDR2 SMNVEV (reference sequence). Trimming cost V 5 bases and J 9 bases; bases outside gene matches: 8. This CDR3 spans 14 amino acids. CDR3 in DNA: TGTGCCAGCAGTCCCGGGACAGGGAATCGTGAGCAGTTCTTC. It encodes CASSPGTGNREQFF.

This chain uses TRBV9 with TRBJ2-7; 8 bases map to TRBD1. Germline V CDR1 and CDR2: SGDLS, YYNGEE. This CDR3 has 16 amino acids. J lost 4 bases, V lost 0 bases, and 9 bases had no gene match. The chain's CDR3 is CASSVGPQTGAYEQYF. Written as DNA, the CDR3 is TGTGCCAGCAGCGTAGGCCCCCAGACAGGGGCTTACGAGCAGTACTTC.

V usage is TRBV16 and J usage is TRBJ1-1; a possible D gene is TRBD1 (5 bases). The germline V and J ends were trimmed by 4 bases and 1 base, with 13 bases remaining between them. The germline gives CDR1 KGHSY, CDR2 FQNENV. The CDR3 has 15 residues. The CDR3 region is CASSPDNGQNTEAFF. CDR3 DNA sequence: TGTGCCAGCAGCCCGGATAATGGACAGAACACTGAAGCTTTCTTT.